This paragraph reports one T cell receptor beta chain. The data originate from a study of blood T cell repertoires in COVID-19. The assay was immunoSEQ multiplex PCR, and TCRdb's table has in-frame clones only and misses some. Of 150,000 to 200,000 clones in the sample, roughly 80% are singletons; the top ten hold approximately 14%. Between the trimmed V and J ends, which lost 5 bases and 7 bases, there was a span of 14 bases. Germline V gene data show CDR1 as SGHNT and CDR2 as YENEEA. The CDR3 spans 13 residues. The sequence came from a man in his sixties who had been exposed to COVID-19. The chain joins TRBV11-3 to TRBJ1-2, with TRBD1 as a possible D gene (5 bases). Sequenced: PBMCs or T cells enriched from blood (not recorded which). In DNA, the CDR3 is TGTGCCAGCAGCCAGGGATTTGACAGTGGCTACACCTTC. Amino acid sequence: CASSQGFDSGYTF.